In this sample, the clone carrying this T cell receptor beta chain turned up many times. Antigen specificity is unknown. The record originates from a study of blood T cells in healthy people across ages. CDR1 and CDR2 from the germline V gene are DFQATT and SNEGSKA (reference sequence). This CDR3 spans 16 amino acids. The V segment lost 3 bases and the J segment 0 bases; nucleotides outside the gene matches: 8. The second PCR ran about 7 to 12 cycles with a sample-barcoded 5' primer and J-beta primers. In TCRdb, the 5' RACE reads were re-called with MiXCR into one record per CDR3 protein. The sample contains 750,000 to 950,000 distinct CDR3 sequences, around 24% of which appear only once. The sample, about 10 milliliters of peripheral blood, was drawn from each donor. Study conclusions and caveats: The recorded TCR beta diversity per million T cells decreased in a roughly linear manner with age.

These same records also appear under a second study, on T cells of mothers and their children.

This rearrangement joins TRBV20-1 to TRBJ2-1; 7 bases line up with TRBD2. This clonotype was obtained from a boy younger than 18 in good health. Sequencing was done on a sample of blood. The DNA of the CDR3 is TGCAGTGCTAGCCTTAGGGAGGGCTACTCCTACAATGAGCAGTTCTTC. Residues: CSASLREGYSYNEQFF.